The rows below give T cell receptor beta chains drawn from one sample of a study of cytomegalovirus exposure and HLA in healthy donors. Clones were sequenced by immunoSEQ multiplex PCR, and TCRdb holds only the in-frame ones, with some missing. The table has 95,000 to 150,000 clones, over 75% seen once. The specimen was PBMCs. These receptors were collected from a woman aged 30 to 39 in good health and CMV-seronegative. Both conserved end residues are part of each CDR3. The D gene is left open where the match is weak. Clone size is shown for a subset of rows, as once, few, many or a class of expanded clone.

>once|TRBV11-3|TRBD2|TRBJ2-5
TGTGCCAGCAGCTTAGTCGGTACTAGCGGGGGGCAAGAGACCCAGTACTTC
CASSLVGTSGGQETQYF
>.|TRBV6-6|TRBD1|TRBJ1-5
TGTGCCATCTCGTTAACAGGGGATAGCAATCAGCCCCAGCATTTT
CAISLTGDSNQPQHF
>.|TRBV5-5|TRBD1|TRBJ2-7
TGTGCCAGCAGCTTACCTCGGACAGGGGAGCAGTACTTC
CASSLPRTGEQYF
>once|TRBV4-3|TRBD1|TRBJ2-1
TGCGCCAGCAGCCAAGTATACAGGGGGCGCGATGAGCAGTTCTTC
CASSQVYRGRDEQFF
>.|TRBV23-1|.|TRBJ2-3
TGCGCCAGACTCCAACCAACAGATACGCAGTATTTT
CARLQPTDTQYF
>.|TRBV2|TRBD1|TRBJ1-6
TGTGCCAGCAGTGAAGCGGGACAGGCGTCACCCCTCCACTTT
CASSEAGQASPLHF
>.|TRBV29-1|.|TRBJ1-2
TGCAGCGTGGGGCCACAGGGTGGCTACACCTTC
CSVGPQGGYTF
>.|TRBV7-9|TRBD2|TRBJ2-3
TGTGCCAGCAGCTCGGGACTAGCGGGGGCACATACGCAGTATTTT
CASSSGLAGAHTQYF
>.|TRBV10-3|.|TRBJ2-5
TGTGCCATCAGTGGAGGGAGGCCAGAGACCCAGTACTTC
CAISGGRPETQYF
>.|TRBV7-2|TRBD2|TRBJ2-5
TGTGCCAGCAGCTCTGGGCGGCGGGGGGGCCAAGAGACCCAGTACTTC
CASSSGRRGGQETQYF
>once|TRBV4-1|TRBD1|TRBJ1-2
TGCGCCAGCGCCGGGACAGGGGCCCAAGTGGGCTATGGCTACACCTTC
CASAGTGAQVGYGYTF
>.|TRBV10-3|.|TRBJ2-3
TGTGCCATCAGCTCCGGGAAAACTAGCACAGATACGCAGTATTTT
CAISSGKTSTDTQYF
>.|TRBV19|TRBD2|TRBJ2-3
TGTGCCAGTAGTAGAAAGGCGACTAGCGGGGGCACAGATACGCAGTATTTT
CASSRKATSGGTDTQYF
>.|TRBV10-3|TRBD1|TRBJ2-7
TGTGCCATCAGCGCCATGGACAGGGGGCACGAGCAGTACTTC
CAISAMDRGHEQYF
>.|TRBV6-6|.|TRBJ2-3
TGTGCCAGCAGTTACCCGGGTCGCACAGATACGCAGTATTTT
CASSYPGRTDTQYF
>.|TRBV6-5|TRBD1|TRBJ1-6
TGTGCCAGCAGTTACTCGGGACAGGGTGGTTCACCCCTCCACTTT
CASSYSGQGGSPLHF
>.|TRBV11-2|.|TRBJ1-6
TGTGCCAGCAGCTTGGGACAAACCTATAATTCACCCCTCCACTTT
CASSLGQTYNSPLHF
>.|TRBV20-1|.|TRBJ2-7
TGCAGTGCTAGAGTCGAGGAAGAGCAGTACTTC
CSARVEEEQYF
>.|TRBV30|TRBD1|TRBJ1-1
TGTGCCTGGAGGAGACAGGGGGCCTACACTGAAGCTTTCTTT
CAWRRQGAYTEAFF
>.|TRBV4-2|TRBD1|TRBJ2-7
TGTGCCAGCAGCCAAGGGGGACAGTCCTACGAGCAGTACTTC
CASSQGGQSYEQYF
>.|TRBV2|TRBD1|TRBJ2-2
TGTGCCAGCAGTGAAACCTATAACAGGGGGCAGAACACCGGGGAGCTGTTTTTT
CASSETYNRGQNTGELFF
>.|TRBV15|.|TRBJ2-1
TGTGCCACCAGCAGCCCTGACAAGGATGAGCAGTTCTTC
CATSSPDKDEQFF
>.|TRBV7-2|.|TRBJ2-1
TGTGCCAGCAGCTTAGGCGGATTCTACAATGAGCAGTTCTTC
CASSLGGFYNEQFF
>.|TRBV10-3|.|TRBJ2-2
TGTGCCATCAGTGAGGCGGACACCGGGGAGCTGTTTTTT
CAISEADTGELFF
>.|TRBV27|.|TRBJ1-1
TGTGCCAGCAGTTTCAACGACAGGCGGACTGAAGCTTTCTTT
CASSFNDRRTEAFF
>.|TRBV6-5|.|TRBJ2-7
TGTGCCAGCAGTTATCCCGGGAGCGCCTACGAGCAGTACTTC
CASSYPGSAYEQYF
>.|TRBV6-1|.|TRBJ1-2
TGTGCCAGCGGAGAACTTTATGGCTACACCTTC
CASGELYGYTF
>.|TRBV7-9|TRBD2|TRBJ2-5
TGTGCCAGCAGCCCGCGGGGGGCCCAAGAGACCCAGTACTTC
CASSPRGAQETQYF
>once|TRBV5-6|.|TRBJ2-3
TGTGCCAGCAGCTTATCACGGGATATCCGCACAGATACGCAGTATTTT
CASSLSRDIRTDTQYF
>.|TRBV15|TRBD2|TRBJ2-4
TGTGCCACCAGCACTCTGAGACTAGCGGAAGCCAAAAACATTCAGTACTTC
CATSTLRLAEAKNIQYF
>.|TRBV10-3|.|TRBJ2-7
TGTGCCATCAGGGACAGCTCCTACGAGCAGTACTTC
CAIRDSSYEQYF
>.|TRBV5-6|TRBD1|TRBJ2-2
TGTGCCAGCAGCTTGAGGACAGGGAACACCGGGGAGCTGTTTTTT
CASSLRTGNTGELFF
>.|TRBV27|.|TRBJ2-6
TGTGCCAGCAGTTCCCCAGGAAACTCTGGGGCCAACGTCCTGACTTTC
CASSSPGNSGANVLTF
>once|TRBV7-2|TRBD1|TRBJ1-2
TGTGCCAGCAGCTTAGAGACAGGGCACTATGGCTACACCTTC
CASSLETGHYGYTF
>.|TRBV2|TRBD2|TRBJ2-3
TGTGCCAGCAAACCGGGACTAGCGGACAGCACAGATACGCAGTATTTT
CASKPGLADSTDTQYF
>.|TRBV30|TRBD1|TRBJ2-7
TGTGCCTGGAGTCCGAGACAGGGGGCGTCCTACGAGCAGTACTTC
CAWSPRQGASYEQYF
>.|TRBV5-1|.|TRBJ2-7
TGCGCCAGCAGCTTGTATGGGGGGGACACCTACGAGCAGTACTTC
CASSLYGGDTYEQYF